One and the same sample provided the 16 T cell receptor beta chains below, sequenced in a study of type 1 regulatory T cells. These receptors' antigens are unknown. TCRdb independently ran MiXCR on the reads; one entry per CDR3 protein. Found here are around 65,000 distinct CDR3 sequences, about 48% of them singletons; the top ten hold more than 2%. Material for sequencing was cultured non-Tr1 T cells, either the whole culture or a sorted T cell fraction (not recorded which). The receptors shown here come from a human donor in good health.

This sequence joins TRBV7-2 and TRBJ1-1, with D maybe TRBD1 (6 bases). This CDR3 spans 11 amino acids. Trimming cost V 6 bases and J 8 bases, with 10 bases left between them. Per germline, CDR1 SGHTA and CDR2 FQGNSA. In nucleotides, the CDR3 is TGTGCCAGCAGTTACAGGGCCGAAGCTTTCTTT. Protein: CASSYRAEAFF.

This clonotype occurred a few times. The chain recombines TRBV7-3 with TRBJ2-7; tentatively, D is TRBD1 (6 bases). With 0 bases removed from V and 5 bases from J, the gap between germline ends came to 8 bases. This CDR3 is built from 13 residues. Germline V gene data show CDR1 as SGHTA and CDR2 as FQGTGA. CDR3 nucleotides: TGTGCCAGCAGCTTAACAGGGGGTAACGAGCAGTACTTC. Translation: CASSLTGGNEQYF.

J is TRBJ2-5 and V is TRBV5-1, with 12 nucleotides matching TRBD2. Germline assignment: CDR1 SGHRS and CDR2 YFSETQ. J gave up 6 bases and V 3 bases, and 9 bases lay outside the gene matches. The length of the CDR3 is 16 residues. The CDR3, as DNA: TGCGCCAGCAGCTCCAGGACTAGCGGGGACGCGAAGACCCAGTACTTC. Its translation is CASSSRTSGDAKTQYF.

The table lists this clonotype with a few counts. The V gene is TRBV18, the J gene TRBJ1-2; D gene ambiguous. This CDR3 is built from 16 residues. The germline V gene encodes CDR1 KGHSH and CDR2 LQKENI. V was shortened by 0 bases and J by 2 bases, with 13 bases between the two germline ends. The CDR3 here is CASSPPAATANYGYTF. The CDR3 region has the DNA TGTGCCAGCTCACCACCGGCGGCAACCGCCAACTATGGCTACACCTTC.

The V and J genes are TRBV5-1 and TRBJ2-5; TRBD2 matches at 8 bases. CDR1 is SGHRS, CDR2 YFSETQ, per germline. The trim removed 4 bases at V and 7 bases at J, leaving 27 bases unmatched. CDR3 length: 20 residues. The CDR3 DNA reads as TGCGCCAGCAGCCCCGGGAGGGGTTTTCTCACCCCCAAAGTCATAGGGACCCAGTACTTC. Its translation: CASSPGRGFLTPKVIGTQYF.

This rearrangement joins TRBV5-1 to TRBJ2-1; 7 bases line up with TRBD2. The germline gives CDR1 SGHRS, CDR2 YFSETQ. The CDR3 consists of 12 residues. Trimming removed 4 bases from V and 9 bases from J; junction bases left unmatched: 4. The CDR3 is CASSAVAGEQFF. CDR3 DNA sequence: TGCGCCAGCAGCGCCGTAGCGGGTGAGCAGTTCTTC.

The rearrangement links TRBV12-3 or TRBV12-4 to TRBJ2-7, with D possibly TRBD1 on 6 matching bases. With 6 bases removed from V and 2 bases from J, the gap between germline ends came to 11 bases. The CDR3 extends over 13 amino acids. CDR3 residues: CASSRTATYEQYF. CDR3 DNA sequence: TGTGCCAGCAGCCGGACAGCTACCTACGAGCAGTACTTC.

This clonotype was detected only a few times. The rearrangement joins TRBV7-6 to TRBJ1-1; D not resolved. V dropped 1 base and J dropped 5 bases, with 11 bases sitting between them. This CDR3 contains 14 residues. CDR1 is SGHVS, CDR2 FNYEAQ, per germline. The CDR3, as DNA: TGTGCCAGCAGCTTAGGGCCGGGGAGGACTGAAGCTTTCTTT. The encoded protein is CASSLGPGRTEAFF.

The chain carries TRBV7-8 and TRBJ1-1, with D perhaps matching TRBD1 (5 bases). The germline gives CDR1 SGHVS, CDR2 FQNEAQ. V was cut by 5 bases and J by 11 bases, with 18 bases left in between. The CDR3 spans 13 residues. As DNA, the CDR3 is TGTGCCAGCAGCCGAGAACATGAATCAGGGGCTTTCTTT. As protein: CASSREHESGAFF. The full variable domain, its missing parts supplied by reference TRBV7-8 and TRBJ1-1, is GAGVSQSPRYKVAKRGQDVALRCDPISGHVSLFWYQQALGQGPEFLTYFQNEAQLDKSGLPSDRFFAERPEGSVSTLKIQRTQQEDSAVYLCASSREHESGAFFGQGTRLTVV.

V usage is TRBV20-1 and J usage is TRBJ2-1, with 9 bases lining up with TRBD2. Germline-derived CDR1 and CDR2 are DFQATT and SNEGSKA (reference sequence). V lost 1 base, J lost 4 bases, and 5 bases stayed unmatched. The CDR3 contains 15 residues. This chain's CDR3 is CSARAPRGGYNEQFF. CDR3 DNA sequence: TGCAGTGCTAGAGCCCCGCGGGGGGGTTACAATGAGCAGTTCTTC.

This clonotype was observed at least ten times. This chain uses TRBV6-1 with TRBJ2-5; the match to TRBD2 covers 12 bases. The germline V gene has CDR1 MNHNS and CDR2 SASEGT. The CDR3 contains 16 residues. Trimming at V came to 6 bases and at J to 5 bases, leaving 10 bases not matched to a gene. The CDR3 DNA sequence: TGTGCCAGCAGGTCTAGCGGGGGGGCCTTGATGGAGACCCAGTACTTC. Protein sequence: CASRSSGGALMETQYF.

The rearrangement links TRBV7-2 to TRBJ2-7, with a weak D call TRBD2 (5 bases). CDR3 length: 12 amino acids. The germline V gene has CDR1 SGHTA and CDR2 FQGNSA. Trimming pared 5 bases from V and 0 bases from J, leaving 5 bases between. This CDR3 reads CASSGSSYEQYF. CDR3 DNA sequence: TGTGCCAGCAGCGGGAGCTCCTACGAGCAGTACTTC. The full variable domain, rest sourced from reference TRBV7-2 and TRBJ2-7, is GAGVSQSPSNKVTEKGKDVELRCDPISGHTALYWYRQSLGQGLEFLIYFQGNSAPDKSGLPSDRFSAERTGGSVSTLTIQRTQQEDSAVYLCASSGSSYEQYFGPGTRLTVT.

This chain links TRBV2 with TRBJ2-3; 11 bases match TRBD2. This CDR3 region has 15 residues. V dropped 6 bases and J dropped 1; count of bases not matched to a gene: 3. CDR1 is SNHLY, CDR2 FYNNEI, per germline. CDR3 in amino acids: CASRPLAGGTDTQYF. CDR3 coding DNA: TGTGCCAGCAGGCCACTAGCGGGGGGCACAGATACGCAGTATTTT.

The CDR3 DNA sequence: TGTGCCAGCAGCCAAGATACGGGGATGAGGTCTGGAAACACCATATATTTT. Translated: CASSQDTGMRSGNTIYF. This rearrangement joins TRBV3-1 to TRBJ1-3; no clear D. The CDR3 is made up of 17 amino acids. Deletions cut 0 bases from V and 1 base from J, with 13 bases between. The V gene's germline CDR1 is LGHDT and CDR2 YNNKEL (reference sequence). Filled out from reference TRBV3-1 and TRBJ1-3, the complete variable domain reads DTAVSQTPKYLVTQMGNDKSIKCEQNLGHDTMYWYKQDSKKFLKIMFSYNNKELIINETVPNRFSPKSPDKAHLNLHINSLELGDSAVYFCASSQDTGMRSGNTIYFGEGSWLTVV.

V usage is TRBV12-3 or TRBV12-4 and J usage is TRBJ1-2; D is perhaps TRBD1 (6 bases). Between the trimmed V and J ends, which lost 5 bases and 2 bases, there was a span of 12 bases. The CDR3 runs 14 residues. The CDR3 protein is CASSPWDKNYGYTF. The DNA for the CDR3 is TGTGCCAGCAGTCCCTGGGACAAGAACTATGGCTACACCTTC.

V usage is TRBV5-1 and J usage is TRBJ2-7, with D possibly being TRBD1 or TRBD2 (5 bases each). The V gene's germline CDR1 is SGHRS and CDR2 YFSETQ. Between the trimmed V and J ends, which lost 3 bases and 3 bases, there was a span of 16 bases. The CDR3 runs 15 residues. CDR3 loop: CASSSRGQGNYEQYF. DNA for the CDR3: TGCGCCAGCAGCTCGCGAGGGCAGGGTAACTACGAGCAGTACTTC. Supplemented by reference TRBV5-1 and TRBJ2-7, the full variable domain reads KAGVTQTPRYLIKTRGQQVTLSCSPISGHRSVSWYQQTPGQGLQFLFEYFSETQRNKGNFPGRFSGRQFSNSRSEMNVSTLELGDSALYLCASSSRGQGNYEQYFGPGTRLTVT.